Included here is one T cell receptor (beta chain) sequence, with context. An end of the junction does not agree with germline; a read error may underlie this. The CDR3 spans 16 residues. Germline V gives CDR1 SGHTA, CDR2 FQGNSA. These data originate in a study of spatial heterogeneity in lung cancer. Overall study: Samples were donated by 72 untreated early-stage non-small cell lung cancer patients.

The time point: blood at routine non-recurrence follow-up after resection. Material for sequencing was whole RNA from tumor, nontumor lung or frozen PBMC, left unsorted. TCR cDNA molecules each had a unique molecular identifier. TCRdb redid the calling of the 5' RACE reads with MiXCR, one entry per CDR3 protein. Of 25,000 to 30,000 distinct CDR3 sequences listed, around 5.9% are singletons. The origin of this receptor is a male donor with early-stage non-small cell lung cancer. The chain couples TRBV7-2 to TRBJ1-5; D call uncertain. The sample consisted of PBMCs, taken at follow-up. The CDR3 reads CASSLNLQISNQHQHF. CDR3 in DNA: TGTGCCAGCAGCTTAAATTTACAGATTAGCAATCAGCACCAGCATTTT.